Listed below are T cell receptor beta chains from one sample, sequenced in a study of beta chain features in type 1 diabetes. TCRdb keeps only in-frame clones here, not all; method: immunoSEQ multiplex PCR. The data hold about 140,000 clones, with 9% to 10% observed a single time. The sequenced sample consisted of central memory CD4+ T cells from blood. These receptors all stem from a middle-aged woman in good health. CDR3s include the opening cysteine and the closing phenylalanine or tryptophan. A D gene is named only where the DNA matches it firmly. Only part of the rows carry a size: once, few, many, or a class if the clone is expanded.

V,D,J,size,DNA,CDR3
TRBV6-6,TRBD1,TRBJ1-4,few,TGTGCCAGCAGTTACTCGGGGCAGGGGGCGGAAAAACTGTTTTTT,CASSYSGQGAEKLFF
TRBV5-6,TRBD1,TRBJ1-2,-,TGTGCCAGCAGCCAGCCACTGGACAGGGTTAACTATGGCTACACCTTC,CASSQPLDRVNYGYTF
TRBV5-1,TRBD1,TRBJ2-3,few,TGCGCCAGCAGCCCGGGGACAGGGAACACAGATACGCAGTATTTT,CASSPGTGNTDTQYF
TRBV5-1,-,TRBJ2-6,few,TGCGCCAGCAGCGATGTAGGCAGGGTTTCTGGGGCCAACGTCCTGACTTTC,CASSDVGRVSGANVLTF
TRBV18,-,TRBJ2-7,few,TGTGCCAGCTCTCCGGGGGATCTTTCCTACGAGCAGTACTTC,CASSPGDLSYEQYF
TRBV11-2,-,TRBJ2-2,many,TGTGCCAGCAGCCCTATCGGGAGGGGGCGACACACCGGGGAGCTGTTTTTT,CASSPIGRGRHTGELFF
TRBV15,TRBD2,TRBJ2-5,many,TGTGCCACCAGCAGACAGGGAGGGTCCGGTGGAGAGACCCAGTACTTC,CATSRQGGSGGETQYF
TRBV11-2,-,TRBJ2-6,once,TGTGCCAGCAGCTTGGGGCAAGCCAACGTCCTGACTTTC,CASSLGQANVLTF
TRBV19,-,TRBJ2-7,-,TGTGCCAGTAGTATCACTGGCAGGGCCCACGAGCAGTACTTC,CASSITGRAHEQYF
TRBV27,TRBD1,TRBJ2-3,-,TGTGCCAGTGCCCCGGCACAGGGGTCGGCATGGTCCGTGGATACGCAGTATTTT,CASAPAQGSAWSVDTQYF
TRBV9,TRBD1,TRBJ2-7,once,TGTGCCAGCAGCGCTTCCGGGACAGGGATACCAGAGTACTTC,CASSASGTGIPEYF
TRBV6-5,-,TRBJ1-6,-,TGTGCCAGCAGTTACGCGGCTTATAATTCACCCCTCCACTTT,CASSYAAYNSPLHF
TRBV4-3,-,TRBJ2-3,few,TGCGCCAGCAGCCAGGTCCCGCAACAGGGTGCGGATACGCAGTATTTT,CASSQVPQQGADTQYF
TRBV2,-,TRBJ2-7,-,TGTGCCACCAACGGCCCACACGGCGGCGAGCAGTACTTC,CATNGPHGGEQYF
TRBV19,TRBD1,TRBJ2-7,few,TGTGCCAGTACCCTCTCAGGGGGCGACTCCTACGAGCAGTACTTC,CASTLSGGDSYEQYF
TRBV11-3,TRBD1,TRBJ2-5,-,TGTGCCAGCAGCCCTGGGGACAGATGGGCCAAAGAGACCCAGTACTTC,CASSPGDRWAKETQYF
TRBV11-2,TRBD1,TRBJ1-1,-,TGTGCCAGCAGCCCAGACTCAGGGGGCAACACTGAAGCTTTCTTT,CASSPDSGGNTEAFF
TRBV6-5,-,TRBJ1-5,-,TGTGCCAGCGCGGTTGATAGCAATCAGCCCCAGCATTTT,CASAVDSNQPQHF